This TCR beta chain was identified in a study of shared clonotypes between healthy human individuals. Study-wide background: Plates per donor: three CD4 naive, three CD4 memory, two CD8 naive, one CD8 memory.

Findings and limits, study-wide: Estimated clonotype richness was generally higher in naive than memory subsets. Sharing across four donors was highest in naive CD4 (around 5%) and lowest in memory CD8 (0.4%).

Worth noting for this clone: Its specificity is not known.

The split of CD4+ cells yielded CD45RA+ naive and CD45RA-negative memory subsets. TCRdb's copy holds only in-frame clones and misses some; the assay was immunoSEQ multiplex PCR. Among roughly 680,000 clones listed, just under 75% were seen once. This CDR3 is 13 amino acids long. The germline V and J ends were trimmed by 0 bases and 2 bases, with 6 bases remaining between them. Germline CDR1 SGHRS, CDR2 YFSETQ. The rearrangement uses TRBV5-1 and TRBJ2-7; no reliable D call. This sequence was found in a woman aged 25 to 39 in good health. Sequenced sample: memory CD4+ T cells sorted from blood. This sample's subset: CD45RA-negative fraction. The CDR3 sequence is CASSLGEAYEQYF. The CDR3, as DNA: TGCGCCAGCAGCTTGGGAGAGGCCTACGAGCAGTACTTC. Filled out from reference TRBV5-1 and TRBJ2-7, the complete variable domain reads KAGVTQTPRYLIKTRGQQVTLSCSPISGHRSVSWYQQTPGQGLQFLFEYFSETQRNKGNFPGRFSGRQFSNSRSEMNVSTLELGDSALYLCASSLGEAYEQYFGPGTRLTVT.